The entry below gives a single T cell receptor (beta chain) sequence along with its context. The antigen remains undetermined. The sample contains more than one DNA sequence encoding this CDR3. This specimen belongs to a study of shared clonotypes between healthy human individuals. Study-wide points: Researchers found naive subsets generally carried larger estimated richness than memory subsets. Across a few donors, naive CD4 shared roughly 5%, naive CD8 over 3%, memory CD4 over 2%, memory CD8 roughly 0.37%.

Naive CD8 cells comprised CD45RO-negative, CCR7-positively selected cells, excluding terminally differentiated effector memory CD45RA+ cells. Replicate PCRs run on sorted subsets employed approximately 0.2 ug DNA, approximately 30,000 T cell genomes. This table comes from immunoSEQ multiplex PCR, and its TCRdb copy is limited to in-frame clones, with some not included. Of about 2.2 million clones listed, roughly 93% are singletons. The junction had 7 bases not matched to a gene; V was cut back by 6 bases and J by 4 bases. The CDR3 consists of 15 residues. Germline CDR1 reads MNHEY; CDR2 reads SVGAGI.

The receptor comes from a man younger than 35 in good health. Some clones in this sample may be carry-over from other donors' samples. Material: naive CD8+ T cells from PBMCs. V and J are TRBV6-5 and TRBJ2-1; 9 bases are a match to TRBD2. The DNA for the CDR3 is TGTGCCAGCAGCCTACTAGCGGGCATATACAATGAGCAGTTCTTC. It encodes CASSLLAGIYNEQFF.